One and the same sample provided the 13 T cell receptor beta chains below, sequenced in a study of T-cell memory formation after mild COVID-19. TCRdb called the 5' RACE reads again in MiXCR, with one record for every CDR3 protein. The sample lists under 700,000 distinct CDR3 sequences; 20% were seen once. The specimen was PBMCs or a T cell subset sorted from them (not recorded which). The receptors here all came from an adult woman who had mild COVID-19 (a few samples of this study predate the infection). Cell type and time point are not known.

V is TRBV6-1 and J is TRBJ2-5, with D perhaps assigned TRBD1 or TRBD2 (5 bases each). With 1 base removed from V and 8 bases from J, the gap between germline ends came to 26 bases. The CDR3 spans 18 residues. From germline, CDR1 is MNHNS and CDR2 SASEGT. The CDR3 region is CASSEVGRSGPPRGTQYF. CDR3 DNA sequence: TGTGCCAGCAGTGAAGTGGGTCGCAGCGGCCCTCCGAGGGGTACCCAGTACTTC.

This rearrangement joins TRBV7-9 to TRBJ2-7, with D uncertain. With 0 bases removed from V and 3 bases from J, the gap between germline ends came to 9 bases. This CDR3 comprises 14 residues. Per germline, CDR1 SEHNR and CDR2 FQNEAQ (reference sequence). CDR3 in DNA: TGTGCCAGCAGCTTAGCTAAGGCAGGCTACGAGCAGTACTTC. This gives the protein CASSLAKAGYEQYF.

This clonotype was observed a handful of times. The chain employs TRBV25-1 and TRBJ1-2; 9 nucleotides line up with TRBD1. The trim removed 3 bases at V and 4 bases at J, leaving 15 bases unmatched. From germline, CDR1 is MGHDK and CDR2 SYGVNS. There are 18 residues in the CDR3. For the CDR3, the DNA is TGTGCCAGCAGTGAGGGGGTCTTAGGGACAGGGAGTATCTATGGCTACACCTTC. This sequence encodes CASSEGVLGTGSIYGYTF.

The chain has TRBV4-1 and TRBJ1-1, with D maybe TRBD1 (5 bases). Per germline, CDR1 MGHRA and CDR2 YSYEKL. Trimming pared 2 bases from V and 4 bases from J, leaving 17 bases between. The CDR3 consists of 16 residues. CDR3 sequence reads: CASSQPPEGRVTEAFF. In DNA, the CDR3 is TGCGCCAGCAGCCAACCGCCCGAAGGCAGGGTCACTGAAGCTTTCTTT.

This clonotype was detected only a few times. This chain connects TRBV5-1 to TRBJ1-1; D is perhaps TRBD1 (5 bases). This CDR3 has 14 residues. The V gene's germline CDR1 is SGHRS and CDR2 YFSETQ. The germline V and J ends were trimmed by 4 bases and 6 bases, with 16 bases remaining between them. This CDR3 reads CASSPFSGSSEAFF. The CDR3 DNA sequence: TGCGCCAGCAGCCCATTTTCAGGGAGCTCTGAAGCTTTCTTT.

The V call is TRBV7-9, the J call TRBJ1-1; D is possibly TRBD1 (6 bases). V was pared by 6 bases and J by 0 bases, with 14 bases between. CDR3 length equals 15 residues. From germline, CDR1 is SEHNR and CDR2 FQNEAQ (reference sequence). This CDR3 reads CASREAGQLNTEAFF. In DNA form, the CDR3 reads TGTGCCAGCAGGGAAGCGGGACAATTGAACACTGAAGCTTTCTTT. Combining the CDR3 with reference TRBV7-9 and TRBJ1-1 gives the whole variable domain DTGVSQNPRHKITKRGQNVTFRCDPISEHNRLYWYRQTLGQGPEFLTYFQNEAQLEKSRLLSDRFSAERPKGSFSTLEIQRTEQGDSAMYLCASREAGQLNTEAFFGQGTRLTVV.

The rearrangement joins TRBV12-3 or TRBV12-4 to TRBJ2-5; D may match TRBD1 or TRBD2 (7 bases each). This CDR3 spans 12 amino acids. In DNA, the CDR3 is TGTGCATCAGGGGGAGGGCGAGAGACCCAGTACTTC. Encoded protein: CASGGGRETQYF.

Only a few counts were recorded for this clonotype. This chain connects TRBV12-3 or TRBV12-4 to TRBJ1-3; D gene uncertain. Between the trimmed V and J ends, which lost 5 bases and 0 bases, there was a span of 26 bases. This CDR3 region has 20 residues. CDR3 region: CASSPYRGEGVVGSGNTIYF. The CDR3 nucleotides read TGTGCCAGCAGTCCTTATCGTGGGGAGGGAGTAGTTGGCTCTGGAAACACCATATATTTT.

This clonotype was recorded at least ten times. CDR3 in amino acids: CAISDGARLYEQYF. The CDR3 DNA reads TGTGCCATCAGTGACGGGGCCCGTCTCTACGAGCAGTACTTC. This chain connects TRBV10-3 to TRBJ2-7; perhaps D is TRBD1 or TRBD2 (5 bases each). CDR3 length: 14 residues. The V gene's germline CDR1 is ENHRY and CDR2 SYGVKD. Trimming shortened V by 3 bases and J by 3 bases, and 12 bases separated the two germline ends.

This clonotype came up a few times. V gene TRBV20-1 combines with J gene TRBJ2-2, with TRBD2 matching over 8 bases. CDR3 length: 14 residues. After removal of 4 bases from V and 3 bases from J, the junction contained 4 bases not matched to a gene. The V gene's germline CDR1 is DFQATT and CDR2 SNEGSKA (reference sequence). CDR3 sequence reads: CSANPSGYTGELFF. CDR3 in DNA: TGCAGTGCTAACCCTAGCGGGTACACCGGGGAGCTGTTTTTT.

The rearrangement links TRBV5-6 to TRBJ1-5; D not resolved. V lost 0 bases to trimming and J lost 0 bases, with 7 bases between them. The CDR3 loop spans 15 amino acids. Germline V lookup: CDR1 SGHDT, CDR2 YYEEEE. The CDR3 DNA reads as TGTGCCAGCAGCTTGGGACGATATAGCAATCAGCCCCAGCATTTT. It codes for CASSLGRYSNQPQHF.

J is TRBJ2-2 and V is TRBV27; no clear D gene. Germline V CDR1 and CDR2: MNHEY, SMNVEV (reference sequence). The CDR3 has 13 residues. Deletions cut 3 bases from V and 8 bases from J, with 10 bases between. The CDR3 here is CASSFTAEGELFF. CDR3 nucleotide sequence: TGTGCCAGCAGTTTTACCGCGGAAGGGGAGCTGTTTTTT.

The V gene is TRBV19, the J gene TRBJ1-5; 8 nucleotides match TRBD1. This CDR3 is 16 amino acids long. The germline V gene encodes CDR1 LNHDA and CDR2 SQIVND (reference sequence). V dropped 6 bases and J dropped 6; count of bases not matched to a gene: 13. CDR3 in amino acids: CASSLLDRGGFQPQHF. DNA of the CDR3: TGTGCCAGTAGCCTTCTTGACAGGGGAGGCTTTCAGCCCCAGCATTTT. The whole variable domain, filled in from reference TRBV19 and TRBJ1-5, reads DGGITQSPKYLFRKEGQNVTLSCEQNLNHDAMYWYRQDPGQGLRLIYYSQIVNDFQKGDIAEGYSVSREKKESFPLTVTSAQKNPTAFYLCASSLLDRGGFQPQHFGDGTRLSIL.